The 21 T cell receptor beta chains below all came from one sample that was sequenced in a study of CD8+ T cells in alopecia areata. Sequencing templates came from extracted RNA that was reverse transcribed into cDNA. Sequencing was performed with immunoSEQ multiplex PCR; in TCRdb, only in-frame clones are kept and a portion is missing. Of more than 95,000 clones listed, roughly 68% are singletons. The sample taken for sequencing was CD4+ T cells sorted from blood. These receptors all come from a human donor in good health.

The V gene is TRBV4-1, the J gene TRBJ1-1; the match to TRBD1 covers 9 bases. This CDR3 spans 13 amino acids. J gave up 11 bases and V 6 bases, and 10 bases lay outside the gene matches. Germline V CDR1 and CDR2: MGHRA, YSYEKL. This CDR3 reads CASRLTGGSDAFF. The CDR3 DNA reads as TGCGCCAGCAGACTGACAGGGGGGAGTGATGCTTTCTTT.

This clone was seen a handful of times. V is TRBV27 and J is TRBJ1-2; possibly TRBD1 for D (6 bases). The CDR3 sequence is 13 residues long. CDR1 and CDR2 from the germline V gene are MNHEY and SMNVEV (reference sequence). The V end was cut by 3 bases, the J end by 7 bases, with 12 bases between. In DNA form, the CDR3 reads TGTGCCAGCAGTTTTTGGGGGGCCATTGGCTACACCTTC. This codes for CASSFWGAIGYTF.

This clone was seen once. This chain joins TRBV30 and TRBJ1-2; D is perhaps TRBD1 (5 bases). The V and J ends lost 2 bases and 14 bases respectively, with 15 bases between them. The CDR3 loop spans 11 amino acids. Germline V gene lookup returns CDR1 GTSNPN and CDR2 SVGIG (reference sequence). CDR3 bases: TGTGCCTGGAGTACTACGGGACGTCAGACCTTC. Its translation is CAWSTTGRQTF.

This clone was detected only once. V gene TRBV6-5 combines with J gene TRBJ1-6, with no clear D. The CDR3 is 15 residues long. In germline, CDR1 is MNHEY, CDR2 SVGAGI. V was trimmed by 2 bases and J by 10 bases, leaving 15 bases between them. This CDR3 is CASSYDNSVGSPLHF. As DNA, the CDR3 is TGTGCCAGCAGTTACGATAACTCCGTCGGATCACCCCTCCACTTT.

This chain uses TRBV5-4 with TRBJ1-6, with TRBD1 matching over 7 bases. Trimming took 4 bases from V and 7 from J; bases not matched to a gene: 5. CDR1 is SGHNT, CDR2 YYREEE, per germline (reference sequence). The CDR3 consists of 14 residues. In nucleotides, the CDR3 is TGTGCCAGCAGCGCGGGACAGCACAATTCACCCCTCCACTTT. Translated, it gives CASSAGQHNSPLHF.

This clone has only a few counts. This chain uses TRBV7-2 with TRBJ2-3; 15 bases map to TRBD2. This CDR3 spans 18 amino acids. The germline CDR1 and CDR2 sequences are SGHTA and FQGNSA. V lost 11 bases and J lost 0; bases outside the gene matches: 12. The CDR3 reads CAFSAPGLAGGSTDTQYF. CDR3 coding DNA: TGTGCCTTCTCCGCGCCGGGACTAGCGGGGGGAAGCACAGATACGCAGTATTTT.

There are a few counts of this clone. This chain connects TRBV29-1 to TRBJ2-1; 8 nucleotides line up with TRBD2. CDR1 and CDR2 (germline): SQVTM, ANQGSEA. V dropped 4 bases and J dropped 0; count of bases not matched to a gene: 5. The CDR3 length is 15 residues. The CDR3 here is CSVAGGRSSYNEQFF. The CDR3, as DNA: TGCAGCGTTGCCGGCGGGAGGAGCTCCTACAATGAGCAGTTCTTC.

This clone was counted between two and nine times. V and J are TRBV29-1 and TRBJ2-3; D is tentatively TRBD1 or TRBD2 (6 bases each). The CDR3 contains 14 residues. Germline V CDR1 and CDR2: SQVTM, ANQGSEA. V lost 4 bases, J lost 8 bases, and 19 bases lay in between. As DNA, the CDR3 is TGCAGCGTTGTCGGGCAGGGGAGGAGTGGTACGCAGTATTTT. Translation: CSVVGQGRSGTQYF.

A few counts support this clone. V is TRBV29-1 and J is TRBJ2-1; the D gene is possibly TRBD2 (6 bases). This CDR3 has 13 amino acids. Germline-derived CDR1 and CDR2 are SQVTM and ANQGSEA. V lost 6 bases, J lost 7 bases, and 16 bases lay in between. CDR3 DNA sequence: TGCAGCGTAGGCTGGAGCGGAGGGAATGAGCAGTTCTTC. Translated, it gives CSVGWSGGNEQFF.

The V gene is TRBV5-6, the J gene TRBJ1-1; 8 nucleotides line up with TRBD1. J was trimmed by 1 base and V by 2 bases; bases with no gene match: 1. Per the germline V gene, CDR1 is SGHDT and CDR2 is YYEEEE. The CDR3 has 14 residues. This chain's CDR3 is CASSLTGGNTEAFF. The CDR3 DNA reads TGTGCCAGCAGCTTAACAGGGGGGAACACTGAAGCTTTCTTT. Using reference TRBV5-6 and TRBJ1-1 for the parts outside the CDR3, the full variable domain is DAGVTQSPTHLIKTRGQQVTLRCSPKSGHDTVSWYQQALGQGPQFIFQYYEEEERQRGNFPDRFSGHQFPNYSSELNVNALLLGDSALYLCASSLTGGNTEAFFGQGTRLTVV.

The rearrangement uses TRBV4-1 and TRBJ2-1, with 12 nucleotides matching TRBD2. CDR3 length equals 17 residues. Germline CDR1 and CDR2: MGHRA and YSYEKL. With V trimmed by 1 base and J by 3 bases, 4 bases remained unmatched. The CDR3 DNA sequence: TGCGCCAGCAGCCAAGCCACGACTAGCGGGGGCTACAATGAGCAGTTCTTC. Amino acids: CASSQATTSGGYNEQFF.

The V call is TRBV30, the J call TRBJ1-4; a possible D gene is TRBD1 (6 bases). The CDR3 runs 15 residues. Trimming took off 2 bases at V and 5 bases at J, with 15 bases between the two ends. From germline, CDR1 is GTSNPN and CDR2 SVGIG (reference sequence). The CDR3: CAWSPGGGENEKLFF. In DNA form, the CDR3 reads TGTGCCTGGAGTCCTGGGGGCGGGGAGAATGAAAAACTGTTTTTT.

This sequence joins TRBV14 and TRBJ2-7; 9 bases agree with TRBD1. The CDR3 totals 15 residues. V lost 4 bases, J lost 6 bases, and 10 bases stayed unmatched. Germline CDR1 and CDR2: SGHDN and FVKESK. DNA for the CDR3: TGTGCCAGCAGCCGACCGGGACAGGGAGGGGGCGAGCAGTACTTC. As protein: CASSRPGQGGGEQYF.

This rearrangement joins TRBV25-1 to TRBJ2-3, with D possibly TRBD2 on 7 matching bases. Trimming cost V 8 bases and J 7 bases, with 16 bases left between them. This CDR3 has 13 residues. Germline values: CDR1 MGHDK, CDR2 SYGVNS. CDR3 bases: TGTGCCAGCTCCCGGGGGGCAAGCCATACGCAGTATTTT. It yields the protein CASSRGASHTQYF.

This clone showed up just a few times. The chain combines TRBV14 with TRBJ1-4, with D unresolved. Germline values: CDR1 SGHDN, CDR2 FVKESK. This CDR3 has 13 residues. The germline V and J ends were trimmed by 1 base and 11 bases, with 11 bases remaining between them. The CDR3 sequence: CASSQGTVPKLFF. CDR3 nucleotide sequence: TGTGCCAGCAGCCAAGGGACTGTACCGAAACTGTTTTTT. Based on the CDR3 plus reference TRBV14 and TRBJ1-4, the full variable domain is EAGVTQFPSHSVIEKGQTVTLRCDPISGHDNLYWYRRVMGKEIKFLLHFVKESKQDESGMPNNRFLAERTGGTYSTLKVQPAELEDSGVYFCASSQGTVPKLFFGSGTQLSVL.

This sequence joins TRBV7-9 and TRBJ2-7, with 9 bases lining up with TRBD1. Germline CDR1 SEHNR, CDR2 FQNEAQ (reference sequence). The CDR3 is 16 amino acids. V lost 5 bases and J lost 4; bases outside the gene matches: 12. The DNA of the CDR3 is TGTGCCAGCAGCCTTAACGAGTGGACAGGGGAATACGAGCAGTACTTC. It specifies CASSLNEWTGEYEQYF.

The rearrangement joins TRBV6-5 to TRBJ2-7; maybe TRBD1 (5 bases). V was shortened by 2 bases and J by 5 bases, with 13 bases between the two germline ends. The CDR3 is 14 residues long. Germline assignment: CDR1 MNHEY and CDR2 SVGAGI. CDR3 nucleotides: TGTGCCAGCAGTTACGGGCAGGGCAGTGACGAGCAGTACTTC. It translates to CASSYGQGSDEQYF.

This clone was seen just once. The gene calls are TRBV9 and TRBJ2-3; 10 nucleotides align to TRBD2. The J segment lost 0 bases and the V segment lost 0 bases, leaving 7 bases of the junction unmatched. CDR1 is SGDLS and CDR2 is YYNGEE in the germline V gene. The CDR3 spans 18 residues. The CDR3 is CASSVAASGGLSTDTQYF. Written as DNA, the CDR3 is TGTGCCAGCAGCGTAGCGGCTAGCGGGGGCCTAAGCACAGATACGCAGTATTTT.

The genes are TRBV30 and TRBJ2-7, with a tentative D call TRBD1 (5 bases). Between the trimmed V and J ends, which lost 3 bases and 4 bases, there was a span of 10 bases. The CDR3 length is 12 residues. From germline, CDR1 is GTSNPN and CDR2 SVGIG (reference sequence). This CDR3 is CAWSPTAYEQYF. CDR3 bases: TGTGCCTGGAGCCCGACAGCGTACGAGCAGTACTTC.

The V and J genes are TRBV6-5 and TRBJ1-2; tentative D call: TRBD1 (6 bases). Germline CDR1 MNHEY, CDR2 SVGAGI. The CDR3 runs to 11 residues. Trimming left V 6 bases short and J 6 bases short, with 8 bases between. In DNA, the CDR3 is TGTGCCAGCAGCCAGGGGAATGGCTACACCTTC. It yields the protein CASSQGNGYTF.

This clone was seen more than once but under ten times. CDR3 in DNA: TGTGCCAGCAGCGTAGGGTACAATCAGCCCCAGCATTTT. It yields the protein CASSVGYNQPQHF. The genes are TRBV2 and TRBJ1-5, with unresolved D. CDR3 length equals 13 residues. The germline CDR1 and CDR2 sequences are SNHLY and FYNNEI. The V end was cut by 6 bases, the J end by 3 bases, with 9 bases between.